This T cell receptor (beta chain) was captured by sequencing in a study of technical replicates of blood from a few donors. Germline V gene data show CDR1 as SGHTS and CDR2 as YDEGEE. The CDR3 contains 15 residues. Trimming left V 3 bases short and J 2 bases short, with 12 bases between. The repertoire was sequenced with immunoSEQ multiplex PCR; TCRdb's copy has only in-frame clones and lacks some. The sample yields tens of thousands of clones, roughly 90% seen once. The receptor's source is a human donor in good health. J is TRBJ1-3 and V is TRBV5-8, with D unclear. The specimen sequenced was T cells isolated from PBMCs. The CDR3 here is CASSWGGGTGNTIYF. In DNA, the CDR3 is TGTGCCAGCAGCTGGGGAGGAGGGACTGGAAACACCATATATTTT.